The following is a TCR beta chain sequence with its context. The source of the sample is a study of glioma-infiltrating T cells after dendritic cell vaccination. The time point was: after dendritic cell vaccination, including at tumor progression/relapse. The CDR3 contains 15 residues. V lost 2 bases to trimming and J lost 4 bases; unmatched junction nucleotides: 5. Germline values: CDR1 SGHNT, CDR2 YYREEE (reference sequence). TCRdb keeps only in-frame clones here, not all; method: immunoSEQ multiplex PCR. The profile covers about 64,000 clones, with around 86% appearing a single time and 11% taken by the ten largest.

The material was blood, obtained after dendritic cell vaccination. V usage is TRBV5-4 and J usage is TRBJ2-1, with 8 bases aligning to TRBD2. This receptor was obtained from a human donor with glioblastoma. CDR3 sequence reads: CASSFKSGGYNEQFF. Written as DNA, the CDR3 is TGTGCCAGCAGCTTCAAAAGCGGGGGTTACAATGAGCAGTTCTTC.